These 25 T cell receptor beta chains came from one sample sequenced in a study of PD-L1 blockade in urothelial cancer. The repertoire was sequenced with immunoSEQ multiplex PCR; TCRdb's copy has only in-frame clones and lacks some. The sample shows about 76,000 clones, about 85% of them seen only once. Sequences were derived from PBMCs, sampled around atezolizumab (anti-PD-L1) treatment. These receptor sequences come from a man in his 70s with urothelial cancer.

The V and J genes are TRBV6-1 and TRBJ1-1; TRBD1 matches at 10 bases. The junction had 5 bases not matched to a gene; V was cut back by 6 bases and J by 1 base. The length of the CDR3 is 15 residues. Per the germline V gene, CDR1 is MNHNS and CDR2 is SASEGT. CDR3 residues: CASRRTGGENTEAFF. CDR3 bases: TGTGCCAGCAGACGGACAGGGGGGGAGAACACTGAAGCTTTCTTT.

The genes are TRBV28 and TRBJ1-5, with D perhaps TRBD1 (6 bases). Trimming left V 2 bases short and J 0 bases short, with 14 bases between. This CDR3 region has 17 residues. Per germline, CDR1 MDHEN and CDR2 SYDVKM. The CDR3 nucleotides are TGTGCCAGCAGTTTACGCCGATCAGGGGCTAGCAATCAGCCCCAGCATTTT. It specifies CASSLRRSGASNQPQHF.

Only a few counts were recorded for this clone. This same CDR3 is encoded by further DNA sequences in the sample. The chain carries TRBV28 and TRBJ1-2; TRBD1 might be the D (5 bases). Per the germline V gene, CDR1 is MDHEN and CDR2 is SYDVKM. The CDR3 covers 14 residues. The V end lost 3 bases, the J end lost 3 bases, and 11 bases lay between the germline ends. CDR3 protein: CASSLAREDYGYTF. CDR3 sequence (DNA): TGTGCCAGCAGTTTGGCCAGGGAGGACTATGGCTACACCTTC.

The rearrangement joins TRBV28 to TRBJ2-3; TRBD1 agrees at 9 bases. With V trimmed by 4 bases and J by 0 bases, 11 bases remained unmatched. This CDR3 has 18 residues. Germline V CDR1 and CDR2: MDHEN, SYDVKM. CDR3 sequence (DNA): TGTGCCAGCAGTTCAACCACCGGGACAGGGACTAGCACAGATACGCAGTATTTT. Encoded protein: CASSSTTGTGTSTDTQYF.

The V call is TRBV18, the J call TRBJ1-2; no reliable D call. The CDR3 length is 13 residues. Germline V CDR1 and CDR2: KGHSH, LQKENI. Trimming left V 2 bases short and J 2 bases short, with 6 bases between. Written as DNA, the CDR3 is TGTGCCAGCTCACCAGGAGGGAACTATGGCTACACCTTC. It specifies CASSPGGNYGYTF.

The V gene is TRBV7-8, the J gene TRBJ2-4; D may be TRBD2 (5 bases). Looked up from germline, CDR1 is SGHVS and CDR2 is FQNEAQ. The CDR3 is made up of 17 amino acids. Trimming removed 5 bases at V and 1 base at J, with 18 bases between. CDR3 sequence reads: CASSPRVGGEAKNIQYF. CDR3 bases: TGTGCCAGCAGCCCCCGGGTAGGTGGGGAGGCCAAAAACATTCAGTACTTC. Drawing the rest from reference TRBV7-8 and TRBJ2-4, the complete variable domain is GAGVSQSPRYKVAKRGQDVALRCDPISGHVSLFWYQQALGQGPEFLTYFQNEAQLDKSGLPSDRFFAERPEGSVSTLKIQRTQQEDSAVYLCASSPRVGGEAKNIQYFGAGTRLSVL.

The chain joins TRBV5-1 to TRBJ2-7; 7 nucleotides agree with TRBD1. CDR3 length: 14 residues. Trimming cost V 2 bases and J 2 bases; bases outside gene matches: 4. The germline CDR1 and CDR2 sequences are SGHRS and YFSETQ. The CDR3 region has the DNA TGCGCCAGCAGCTTCCGGGACAGCACCTACGAGCAGTACTTC. Translation: CASSFRDSTYEQYF.

The J gene is TRBJ2-2, the V gene TRBV11-2; D is undetermined. CDR3 length: 13 amino acids. V lost 1 base and J lost 5, with 5 bases in between. Germline V gene sequence: CDR1 SGHAT, CDR2 FQNNGV. This chain's CDR3 is CASSLARTGELFF. DNA for the CDR3: TGTGCCAGCAGCTTAGCTAGGACCGGGGAGCTGTTTTTT. The full variable domain, its missing parts supplied by reference TRBV11-2 and TRBJ2-2, is EAGVAQSPRYKIIEKRQSVAFWCNPISGHATLYWYQQILGQGPKLLIQFQNNGVVDDSQLPKDRFSAERLKGVDSTLKIQPAKLEDSAVYLCASSLARTGELFFGEGSRLTVL.

The chain joins TRBV10-3 to TRBJ2-5; 7 bases map to TRBD2. Germline CDR1 and CDR2: ENHRY and SYGVKD. Losses at the gene ends were 4 bases for V and 0 bases for J; bases not matched to a gene: 14. The CDR3 runs to 18 residues. The CDR3 bases are TGTGCCATCAGTGGACGACTAGCCCCCTCTGGCAACCAAGAGACCCAGTACTTC. Residues: CAISGRLAPSGNQETQYF.

The table lists this clone with a count of one. The chain is built from TRBV29-1 and TRBJ2-3; D is possibly TRBD2 (7 bases). Trimming removed 4 bases from V and 2 bases from J, with 13 bases in between. The germline CDR1 and CDR2 sequences are SQVTM and ANQGSEA. This CDR3 has 14 residues. The CDR3 DNA reads TGCAGCGTTGCTTCGGGGGGCTCCACAGATACGCAGTATTTT. Translation: CSVASGGSTDTQYF.

This clone was seen once. The V call is TRBV6-4, the J call TRBJ2-3; 11 nucleotides align to TRBD2. CDR1 and CDR2 (germline): MRHNA, SNTAGT. Trimming at V came to 10 bases and at J to 1 base, leaving 4 bases not matched to a gene. CDR3 length: 14 amino acids. The CDR3 loop is CATKTSGGTDTQYF. The DNA of the CDR3 is TGTGCCACCAAGACTAGCGGGGGCACAGATACGCAGTATTTT.

The chain couples TRBV28 to TRBJ1-2; D is possibly TRBD1 (6 bases). This CDR3 is built from 12 residues. V was shortened by 6 bases and J by 11 bases, with 16 bases between the two germline ends. Germline loops: CDR1 MDHEN, CDR2 SYDVKM. As DNA, the CDR3 is TGTGCCAGCAGAGGACAGACCTTTGGGTACACCTTC. Translating it yields CASRGQTFGYTF.

As concerns this clone: The junction shows a germline mismatch at one end, possibly a read error. This sequence joins TRBV5-4 and TRBJ2-1, with D perhaps given as TRBD1 or TRBD2 (5 bases each). Germline-derived CDR1 and CDR2 are SGHNT and YYREEE (reference sequence). This CDR3 region has 14 residues. The CDR3 sequence is CANSLGPADNEQFF. The CDR3 DNA reads TGTGCCAACAGCCTGGGACCAGCGGACAATGAGCAGTTCTTC.

The chain employs TRBV9 and TRBJ2-6; no clear D. Looked up from germline, CDR1 is SGDLS and CDR2 is YYNGEE. V was clipped by 0 bases and J by 4 bases, with 8 bases between them. The CDR3 extends over 15 amino acids. The CDR3 loop is CASSVVAEGANVLTF. The CDR3 DNA reads as TGTGCCAGCAGCGTAGTTGCGGAGGGGGCCAACGTCCTGACTTTC.

This chain uses TRBV5-4 with TRBJ2-2; 8 bases are shared with TRBD1. Trimming took 2 bases from V and 4 from J; bases not matched to a gene: 4. CDR1 SGHNT and CDR2 YYREEE come from the germline V gene (reference sequence). The CDR3 is 15 amino acids. The DNA of the CDR3 is TGTGCCAGCAGCTTAAGACAGGGGTTCACCGGGGAGCTGTTTTTT. This gives the protein CASSLRQGFTGELFF.

The J gene is TRBJ2-1, the V gene TRBV20-1; D gene uncertain. Germline CDR1 and CDR2: DFQATT and SNEGSKA (reference sequence). This CDR3 has 10 residues. Trimming stripped 1 base from V and 9 bases from J, with 4 bases between. CDR3 bases: TGCAGTGCTAGAGCTAGTGAGCAGTTCTTC. Translation: CSARASEQFF.

This clone was detected a few times. This sequence joins TRBV19 and TRBJ1-1, with D possibly matching TRBD1 (5 bases). The CDR3 sequence is 14 residues long. Germline V gene lookup returns CDR1 LNHDA and CDR2 SQIVND (reference sequence). With 1 base removed from V and 4 bases from J, the gap between germline ends came to 10 bases. The CDR3 here is CASSIGGRGTEAFF. The CDR3 DNA reads as TGTGCCAGTAGTATAGGGGGAAGGGGCACTGAAGCTTTCTTT.

The V and J genes are TRBV25-1 and TRBJ2-5; D possibly corresponds to TRBD1 (5 bases). Trimming cost V 5 bases and J 8 bases, with 15 bases left between them. Per germline, CDR1 MGHDK and CDR2 SYGVNS. This CDR3 spans 13 amino acids. The CDR3 loop is CASSKQVQATQYF. The CDR3 region has the DNA TGTGCCAGCAGTAAACAGGTTCAAGCAACCCAGTACTTC.

The chain joins TRBV28 to TRBJ2-4, with 9 bases that match TRBD1. Germline V gene lookup returns CDR1 MDHEN and CDR2 SYDVKM. Unmatched junction bases numbered 5, after V lost 0 bases and J lost 8 bases. This CDR3 is 15 amino acids long. CDR3 amino acids: CASSLWGQGGDIQYF. The DNA for the CDR3 is TGTGCCAGCAGTTTATGGGGACAGGGAGGGGACATTCAGTACTTC. The complete variable domain, with remaining parts taken from reference TRBV28 and TRBJ2-4, reads DVKVTQSSRYLVKRTGEKVFLECVQDMDHENMFWYRQDPGLGLRLIYFSYDVKMKEKGDIPEGYSVSREKKERFSLILESASTNQTSMYLCASSLWGQGGDIQYFGAGTRLSVL.

This clone was seen only a few times. The rearrangement links TRBV10-1 to TRBJ2-1; 7 bases fit TRBD2. The V and J ends lost 3 bases and 4 bases, in that order; junction bases with no gene match: 6. The CDR3 extends over 15 amino acids. The germline CDR1 and CDR2 sequences are WNHNN and SYGVQD (reference sequence). DNA of the CDR3: TGCGCCAGCAGTGATGGGGCAGCGGGATACAATGAGCAGTTCTTC. The encoded protein is CASSDGAAGYNEQFF.

Only a few counts were recorded for this clone. This chain uses TRBV5-1 with TRBJ2-7; TRBD2 agrees at 13 bases. The trim removed 5 bases at V and 2 bases at J, leaving 4 bases unmatched. The CDR3 totals 15 residues. Germline loops: CDR1 SGHRS, CDR2 YFSETQ. The CDR3 DNA reads as TGCGCCAGCAGTCAGACTAGCGGGAGGACCTACGAGCAGTACTTC. Translated: CASSQTSGRTYEQYF.

This CDR3 is CAWNALAGGGGEQFF. In DNA, the CDR3 is TGTGCCTGGAACGCCCTAGCGGGAGGGGGAGGTGAGCAGTTCTTC. This chain joins TRBV30 and TRBJ2-1; 12 nucleotides match TRBD2. This CDR3 has 15 amino acids. Germline lookup yields CDR1 GTSNPN and CDR2 SVGIG (reference sequence). J was trimmed by 9 bases and V by 4 bases; bases with no gene match: 10.

The chain uses TRBV9 and TRBJ2-1; TRBD2 matches 7 bases. Germline CDR1 and CDR2: SGDLS and YYNGEE. The CDR3 is made up of 16 amino acids. The junction had 7 bases not matched to a gene; V was cut back by 0 bases and J by 4 bases. The CDR3 sequence: CASSVASLAVYNEQFF. Here the CDR3 DNA reads TGTGCCAGCAGCGTAGCTTCCCTAGCGGTGTACAATGAGCAGTTCTTC.

The count of this clone is one. This chain links TRBV28 with TRBJ2-3, with 9 bases identical to TRBD1. The CDR3 runs 18 residues. CDR1 is MDHEN, CDR2 SYDVKM, per germline. V was pared by 3 bases and J by 2 bases, with 12 bases of the junction left unmatched. CDR3 protein: CASSFLPPGQGFTDTQYF. As DNA, the CDR3 is TGTGCCAGCAGTTTTCTCCCCCCGGGACAGGGCTTCACAGATACGCAGTATTTT.

The V call is TRBV2, the J call TRBJ2-7; 12 bases map to TRBD2. The J segment lost 6 bases and the V segment lost 8 bases, leaving 11 bases of the junction unmatched. The CDR3 has 15 residues. Germline V lookup: CDR1 SNHLY, CDR2 FYNNEI. CDR3 residues: CASGRLAGDTIEQYF. The CDR3 DNA sequence: TGTGCCAGCGGAAGACTAGCGGGAGACACGATCGAGCAGTACTTC.